A selection of T cell receptor beta chains follows, all from one sample in a study of response to subunit inactivated influenza vaccine. TCRdb re-derived calls from the RT-PCR reads in MiXCR, one entry per CDR3 protein. The repertoire holds 400,000 to 650,000 distinct CDR3 sequences, with approximately 7.8% as singletons. The specimen comprised PBMCs from blood, sampled around 2 years after vaccination. All receptors come from a man aged 45 to 70 who received an inactivated influenza vaccine. Each CDR3 is given without its conserved first and last residue.

J: TRBJ2-5; V: TRBV24-1; CDR3: ATSDLRSPETQY
J: TRBJ2-1; V: TRBV9; CDR3: ASSPGGPSYNEQF
J: TRBJ2-2; V: TRBV7-3; CDR3: ASSPGRNVANTGELF
J: TRBJ2-3; V: TRBV5-1; CDR3: ASSIRAADTQY
J: TRBJ1-4; V: TRBV5-6; CDR3: ASSLRTGGREKLF
J: TRBJ2-1; V: TRBV29-1; CDR3: SVAGLNLNEQF
J: TRBJ2-6; V: TRBV12-3/TRBV12-4; CDR3: ASRADRGLYSGANVLT
J: TRBJ2-1; V: TRBV20-1; CDR3: SARIAGGINEQF
J: TRBJ2-5; V: TRBV20-1; CDR3: SASVRQLAGETQY
J: TRBJ1-1; V: TRBV5-1; CDR3: ASSLWAENTEAF
J: TRBJ2-5; V: TRBV10-3; CDR3: AISERGLAASQKETQY
J: TRBJ2-1; V: TRBV6-2/TRBV6-3; CDR3: ASSYTIHEQF
J: TRBJ1-5; V: TRBV11-1; CDR3: ASSLGIPDRATNQPQH
J: TRBJ1-6; V: TRBV20-1; CDR3: SARDPTTTRANSPLH
J: TRBJ2-2; V: TRBV12-3/TRBV12-4; CDR3: ASSSHKGNGELF
J: TRBJ1-3; V: TRBV12-3/TRBV12-4; CDR3: ASSSPGGGGNTIY
J: TRBJ1-1; V: TRBV12-3/TRBV12-4; CDR3: ASKMTGRGTEAF
J: TRBJ2-4; V: TRBV11-2; CDR3: ASSPLRRLVGNKNIQY
J: TRBJ2-7; V: TRBV7-6; CDR3: ASSLAAGGYSYEQY
J: TRBJ1-2; V: TRBV2; CDR3: ASSSGTPLYYGYT
J: TRBJ2-2; V: TRBV7-9; CDR3: ASSLDAPGELF
J: TRBJ1-1; V: TRBV6-2/TRBV6-3; CDR3: ASSYWGNTEAF
J: TRBJ2-1; V: TRBV7-2; CDR3: ASSLSGAGINEQF
J: TRBJ2-1; V: TRBV6-1; CDR3: ASSPGPGLANNEQF
J: TRBJ1-1; V: TRBV5-1; CDR3: ASSGRGGMNTEAF
J: TRBJ2-2; V: TRBV2; CDR3: ASSEGRTNTGELF
J: TRBJ2-2; V: TRBV5-1; CDR3: ASSLAGQGTTGELF
J: TRBJ1-5; V: TRBV28; CDR3: ASSSYSGTDSNQPQH
J: TRBJ2-1; V: TRBV29-1; CDR3: SVVLLLSREQAYNEQF
J: TRBJ2-2; V: TRBV7-6; CDR3: ASSYTDRGIGELF
J: TRBJ2-7; V: TRBV20-1; CDR3: SARGTSGRVSYEQY
J: TRBJ2-1; V: TRBV12-3/TRBV12-4; CDR3: ASSFLYNEQF
J: TRBJ2-7; V: TRBV7-9; CDR3: ASSEGQGDQY
J: TRBJ2-2; V: TRBV5-1; CDR3: ASSSTRGANTGELF
J: TRBJ2-5; V: TRBV20-1; CDR3: SAPRETQY
J: TRBJ2-2; V: TRBV12-3/TRBV12-4; CDR3: ASSNSANTGELF
J: TRBJ2-7; V: TRBV10-3; CDR3: AISERTGKSYEQY
J: TRBJ1-2; V: TRBV10-3; CDR3: AISDTGFGYT
J: TRBJ2-1; V: TRBV5-1; CDR3: ASSYPSNEQF
J: TRBJ2-7; V: TRBV20-1; CDR3: SARVGSIEQY
J: TRBJ1-5; V: TRBV28; CDR3: ASIPLGGAGQPQH
J: TRBJ2-2; V: TRBV28; CDR3: ASSFTGGGRTGELF
J: TRBJ2-2; V: TRBV4-3; CDR3: ASSQDLWDRGPGELF
J: TRBJ2-7; V: TRBV29-1; CDR3: SVSGLAGGSSYEQY
J: TRBJ1-2; V: TRBV19; CDR3: ASSDRGFGYT
J: TRBJ2-3; V: TRBV29-1; CDR3: SVREGAADTQY
J: TRBJ2-1; V: TRBV20-1; CDR3: SAHSTGGAGEQF
J: TRBJ2-1; V: TRBV7-2; CDR3: ASSLALAGSSDEQF
J: TRBJ1-2; V: TRBV5-1; CDR3: ASSSNTPGQGNGYT
J: TRBJ2-3; V: TRBV12-3/TRBV12-4; CDR3: ASTLAGGPHTDTQY
J: TRBJ2-1; V: TRBV4-1; CDR3: ASSPPQGISSYNEQF
J: TRBJ2-1; V: TRBV18; CDR3: ASSRGGGAGNEQF
J: TRBJ1-4; V: TRBV4-2; CDR3: ASSQAGRGPNEKLF
J: TRBJ1-2; V: TRBV9; CDR3: ASSVGGGGRYEGGYT
J: TRBJ2-7; V: TRBV28; CDR3: ASIQGGNEQY
J: TRBJ2-1; V: TRBV10-3; CDR3: AISPGTGIGDNEQF